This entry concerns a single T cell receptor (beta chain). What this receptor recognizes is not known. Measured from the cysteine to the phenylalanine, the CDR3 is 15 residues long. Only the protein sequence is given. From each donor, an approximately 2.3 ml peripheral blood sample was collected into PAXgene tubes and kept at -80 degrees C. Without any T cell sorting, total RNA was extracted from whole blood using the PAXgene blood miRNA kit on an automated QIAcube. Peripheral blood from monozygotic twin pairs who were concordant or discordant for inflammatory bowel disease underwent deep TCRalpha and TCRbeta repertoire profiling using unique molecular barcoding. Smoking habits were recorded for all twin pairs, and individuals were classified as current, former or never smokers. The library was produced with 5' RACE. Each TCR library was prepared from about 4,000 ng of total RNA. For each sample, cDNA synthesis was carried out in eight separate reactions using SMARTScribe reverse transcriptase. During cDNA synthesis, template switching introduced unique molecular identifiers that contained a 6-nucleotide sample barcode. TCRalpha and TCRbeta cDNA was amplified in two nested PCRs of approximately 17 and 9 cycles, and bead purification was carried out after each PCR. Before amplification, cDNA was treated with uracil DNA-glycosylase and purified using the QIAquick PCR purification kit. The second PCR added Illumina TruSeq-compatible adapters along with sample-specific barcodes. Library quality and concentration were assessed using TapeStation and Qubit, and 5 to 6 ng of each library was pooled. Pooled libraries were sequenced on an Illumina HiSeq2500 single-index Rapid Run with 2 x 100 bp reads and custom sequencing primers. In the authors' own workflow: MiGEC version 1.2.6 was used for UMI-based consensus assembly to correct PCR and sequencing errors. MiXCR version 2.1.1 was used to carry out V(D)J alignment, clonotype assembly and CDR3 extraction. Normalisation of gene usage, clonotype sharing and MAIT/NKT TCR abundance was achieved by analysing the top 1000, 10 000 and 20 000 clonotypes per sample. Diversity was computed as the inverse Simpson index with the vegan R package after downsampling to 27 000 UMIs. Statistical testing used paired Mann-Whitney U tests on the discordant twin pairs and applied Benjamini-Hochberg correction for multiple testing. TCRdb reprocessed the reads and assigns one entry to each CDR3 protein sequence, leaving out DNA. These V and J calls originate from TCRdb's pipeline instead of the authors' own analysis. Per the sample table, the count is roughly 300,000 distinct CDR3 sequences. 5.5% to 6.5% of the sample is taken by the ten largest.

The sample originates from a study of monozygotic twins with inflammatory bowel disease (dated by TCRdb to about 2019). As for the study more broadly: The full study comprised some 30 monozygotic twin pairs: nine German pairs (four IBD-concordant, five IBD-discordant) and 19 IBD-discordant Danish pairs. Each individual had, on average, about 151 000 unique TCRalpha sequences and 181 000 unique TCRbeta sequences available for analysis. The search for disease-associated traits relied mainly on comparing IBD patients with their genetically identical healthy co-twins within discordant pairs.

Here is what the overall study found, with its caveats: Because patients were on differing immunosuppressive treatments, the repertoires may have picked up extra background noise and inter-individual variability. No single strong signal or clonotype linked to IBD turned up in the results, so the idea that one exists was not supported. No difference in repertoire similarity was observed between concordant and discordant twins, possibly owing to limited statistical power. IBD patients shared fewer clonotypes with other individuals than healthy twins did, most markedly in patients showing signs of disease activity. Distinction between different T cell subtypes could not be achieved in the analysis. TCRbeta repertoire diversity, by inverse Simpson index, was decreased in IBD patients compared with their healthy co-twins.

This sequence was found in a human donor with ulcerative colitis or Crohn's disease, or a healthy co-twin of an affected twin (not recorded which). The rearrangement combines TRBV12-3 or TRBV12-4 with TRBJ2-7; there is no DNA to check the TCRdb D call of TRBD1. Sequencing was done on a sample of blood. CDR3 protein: CASSQFGTGFYEQYF.